This T cell receptor beta chain was sequenced during a study of CD8 T cells in ankylosing spondylitis. Overall study findings and caveats: Relatively rare in peripheral blood, disease-linked clones were also CD8+. Ankylosing spondylitis blood appeared to carry a characteristic TCR beta motif of roughly 8 highly homologous variants.

About this clonotype: Its antigen is unidentified.

The V end was cut by 1 base, the J end by 0 bases, with 11 bases between. The CDR3 is made up of 16 amino acids. The germline V gene encodes CDR1 SGHTA and CDR2 FQGNSA. As the method for making TCR beta libraries, quantitative 5'-RACE with molecular barcodes was used. TCRdb reprocessed the 5' RACE reads with MiXCR, giving one entry per CDR3 protein. The sample has 750,000 to 850,000 distinct CDR3 sequences; around 11% are singletons. This chain joins TRBV7-2 and TRBJ2-3; the D gene is possibly TRBD1 (6 bases). The receptor comes from a male donor with ankylosing spondylitis. The specimen sequenced was blood, either unsorted or a sorted T cell fraction (not recorded which). The CDR3 coding sequence is TGTGCCAGCAGCTTAGGCCTAGGGGGAAGCACAGATACGCAGTATTTT. Translating it yields CASSLGLGGSTDTQYF.